The sequence of this T cell receptor (beta chain) was determined in a study of monozygotic twins with inflammatory bowel disease (dated by TCRdb to between 2018 and 2021). Regarding the research as a whole: The complete study included about 28 monozygotic twin pairs: 19 IBD-discordant Danish pairs and nine German pairs, of which four were IBD-concordant and five were IBD-discordant. The search for disease-associated traits relied mainly on comparing IBD patients with their genetically identical healthy co-twins within discordant pairs. Each individual had, on average, about 151 000 unique TCRalpha sequences and 181 000 unique TCRbeta sequences available for analysis.

From each donor, a roughly 2.5 ml peripheral blood sample was collected into PAXgene tubes and kept at -80 degrees C. Total RNA was isolated from whole blood with the PAXgene blood miRNA kit on an automated QIAcube, without T cell sorting. Deep TCRalpha and TCRbeta repertoire profiling with unique molecular barcoding was performed on peripheral blood of monozygotic twin pairs concordant or discordant for inflammatory bowel disease. Smoking habits were recorded for all twin pairs, and individuals were classified as current, former or never smokers. CDR1 and CDR2, looked up from the germline V gene (reference sequence), are SGHNT and YYREEE. The CDR3 holds 15 amino acids from the cysteine to the phenylalanine. DNA was not recorded. As regards this clonotype: Its antigen is not yet known.

General findings and caveats noted by the study authors: The analysis was unable to tell different T cell subtypes apart. Background noise and inter-individual variability may have been introduced into the repertoires by the differing immunosuppressive treatments among patients. Fewer clonotypes were shared with other individuals by IBD patients than by healthy twins, most markedly in patients showing signs of disease activity. No single strong signal or clonotype linked to IBD turned up in the results, so the idea that one exists was not supported. Repertoire similarity did not differ between concordant and discordant twins, which could be due to limited statistical power. TCRbeta repertoire diversity, by inverse Simpson index, was decreased in IBD patients compared with their healthy co-twins.

Libraries were made using 5' RACE. Each TCR library was prepared from about 3,300 ng of total RNA. For each sample, cDNA synthesis was carried out in eight separate reactions using SMARTScribe reverse transcriptase. During cDNA synthesis, template switching introduced unique molecular identifiers that contained a 6-nucleotide sample barcode. TCRalpha and TCRbeta cDNA was amplified by two nested PCRs of 16 and 9 cycles, with bead purification after each PCR. Before amplification, the cDNA was both treated with uracil DNA-glycosylase and purified with the QIAquick PCR purification kit. The second PCR was the step at which Illumina TruSeq-compatible adapters and sample-specific barcodes were added. TapeStation and Qubit were used to check library quality and concentration, and approximately 5.5 ng of each library went into the pool. Sequencing of the pooled libraries was done on an Illumina HiSeq2500 single-index Rapid Run using custom sequencing primers and 2 x 100 bp reads. Under the source paper's analysis protocol: PCR and sequencing errors were corrected by UMI-based consensus assembly using MiGEC version 1.2.6. V(D)J alignment, clonotype assembly and CDR3 extraction were performed with MiXCR version 2.1.1. To normalise gene usage, clonotype sharing and MAIT/NKT TCR abundance, the analysis used the top 1000, 10 000 and 20 000 clonotypes per sample. Diversity was computed as the inverse Simpson index with the vegan R package after downsampling to 27 000 UMIs. Paired Mann-Whitney U tests were applied to discordant twin pairs, with Benjamini-Hochberg correction for multiple testing. TCRdb reanalyzed the reads, keeping one entry per CDR3 protein sequence and omitting DNA. What appears here as the V and J calls and clone size reflects TCRdb's work, not the paper's. The sample table gives approximately 380,000 distinct CDR3 sequences. The top ten clonotypes cover just over 2.5% of the sample.

The TCR was taken from a human donor with ulcerative colitis or Crohn's disease, or a healthy co-twin of an affected twin (not recorded which). The sequenced sample was blood. The receptor chain draws on TRBV5-4 and TRBJ2-5; the D call of TRBD2 rests on TCRdb alone, since no DNA is present to check it. CDR3 sequence: CASSSTSGDQETQYF.